The TCR beta chain described here comes from a study of blood T cell repertoires in COVID-19. The wider study: Italy, Spain and the United States were the sources of the convalescent and acute COVID-19 samples.

J gave up 12 bases and V 2 bases, and 7 bases lay outside the gene matches. Germline loops: CDR1 KGHDR, CDR2 SFDVKD. This CDR3 contains 13 residues. The table came from immunoSEQ multiplex PCR; TCRdb's copy has only in-frame clones and leaves some out. The data show about 290,000 clones, around 90% seen once. Sequencing was done on a sample of PBMCs or T cells enriched from blood (not recorded which). The genes are TRBV24-1 and TRBJ1-1, with 8 positions matching TRBD1. The receptor was isolated from a woman aged 40 to 50 who had recovered from COVID-19. CDR3 bases: TGTGCCACCAGTGATTCCCGGACAGGGACGACTTTCTTT. Translated, it gives CATSDSRTGTTFF.